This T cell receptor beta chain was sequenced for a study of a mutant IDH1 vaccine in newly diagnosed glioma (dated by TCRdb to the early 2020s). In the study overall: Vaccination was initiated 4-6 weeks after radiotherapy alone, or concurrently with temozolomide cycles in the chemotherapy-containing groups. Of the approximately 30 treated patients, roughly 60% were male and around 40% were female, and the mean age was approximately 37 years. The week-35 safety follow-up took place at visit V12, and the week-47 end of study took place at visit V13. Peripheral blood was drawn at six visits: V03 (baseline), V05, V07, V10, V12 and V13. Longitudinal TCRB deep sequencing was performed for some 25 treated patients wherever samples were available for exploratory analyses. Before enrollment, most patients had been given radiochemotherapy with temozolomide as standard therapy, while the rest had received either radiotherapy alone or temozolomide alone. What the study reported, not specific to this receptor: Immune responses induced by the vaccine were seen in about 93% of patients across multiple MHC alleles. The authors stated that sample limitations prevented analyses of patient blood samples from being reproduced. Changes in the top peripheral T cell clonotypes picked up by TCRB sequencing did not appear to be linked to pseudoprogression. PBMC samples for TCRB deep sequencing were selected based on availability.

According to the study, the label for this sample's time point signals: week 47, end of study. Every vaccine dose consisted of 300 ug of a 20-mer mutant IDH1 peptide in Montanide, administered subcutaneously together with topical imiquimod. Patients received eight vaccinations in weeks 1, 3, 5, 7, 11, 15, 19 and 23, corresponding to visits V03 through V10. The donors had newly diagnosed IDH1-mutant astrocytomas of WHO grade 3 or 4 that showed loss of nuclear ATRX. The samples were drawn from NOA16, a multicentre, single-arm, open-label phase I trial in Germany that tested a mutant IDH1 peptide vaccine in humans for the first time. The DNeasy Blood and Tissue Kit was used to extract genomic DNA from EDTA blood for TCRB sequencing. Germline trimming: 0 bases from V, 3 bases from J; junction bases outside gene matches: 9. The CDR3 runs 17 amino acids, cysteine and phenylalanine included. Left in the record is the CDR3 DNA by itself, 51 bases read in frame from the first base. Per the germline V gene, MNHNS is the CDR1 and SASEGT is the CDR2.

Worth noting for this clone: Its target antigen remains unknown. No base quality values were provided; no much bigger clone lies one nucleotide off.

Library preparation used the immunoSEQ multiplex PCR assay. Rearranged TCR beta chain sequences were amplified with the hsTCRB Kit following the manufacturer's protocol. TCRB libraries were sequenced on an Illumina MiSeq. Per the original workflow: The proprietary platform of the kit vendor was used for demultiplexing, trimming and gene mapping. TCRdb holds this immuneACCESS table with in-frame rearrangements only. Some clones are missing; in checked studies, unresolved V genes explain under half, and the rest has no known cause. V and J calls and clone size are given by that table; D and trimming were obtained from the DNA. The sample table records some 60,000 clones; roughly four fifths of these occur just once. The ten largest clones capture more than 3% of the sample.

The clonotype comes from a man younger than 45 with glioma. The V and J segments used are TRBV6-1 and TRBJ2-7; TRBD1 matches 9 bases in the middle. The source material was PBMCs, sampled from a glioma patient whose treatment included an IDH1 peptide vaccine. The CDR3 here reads CASSEAPGTGQGYEQYF. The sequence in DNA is TGTGCCAGCAGTGAAGCGCCCGGGACGGGACAGGGCTACGAGCAGTACTTC.